This entry features one TCR beta chain sequence. Its antigen is still unknown. This sample was taken from a study of OX40 agonist ivuxolimab in advanced cancers. Across the study: Patients achieving partial responses numbered three: one hepatocellular carcinoma case and two cutaneous melanoma cases.

Study results and caveats: Both CD4+ and CD8+ T cell populations in blood had undergone clonal expansion by week 6 at 0.1 to 3.0 mg/kg.

The V end was cut by 6 bases, the J end by 8 bases, with 4 bases between. CDR1 is MGHDK, CDR2 SYGVNS, per germline. The CDR3 extends over 10 amino acids. Sequenced by immunoSEQ multiplex PCR; TCRdb stores in-frame clones only, minus some. The table lists approximately 94,000 clones, approximately 89% of them singletons. The origin of this receptor is an adult with an advanced solid tumor such as melanoma, head and neck, liver or kidney cancer. The starting material was CD4+ or CD8+ T cells sorted from blood, obtained in a trial of the OX40 agonist ivuxolimab. This chain joins TRBV25-1 and TRBJ1-4; no clear D. The CDR3 reads CASSIEKLFF. In DNA, the CDR3 is TGTGCCAGCAGCATAGAAAAACTGTTTTTT.